Listed here are 20 T cell receptor beta chains from one sample, sequenced in a study of blood T cells in healthy people across ages. The authors ran a second PCR of about 6 to 11 cycles using a sample-barcoded 5' primer and a J-beta primer mix. Each CDR3 protein gets one entry after TCRdb re-called the 5' RACE reads with MiXCR. The sample has 1.5 million to 1.8 million distinct CDR3 sequences; under 55% are singletons. Input material: blood. These receptors were taken from a young woman in good health.

The rearrangement joins TRBV28 to TRBJ1-6, with 12 bases matching TRBD1. V was pared by 6 bases and J by 2 bases, with 8 bases of the junction left unmatched. This CDR3 comprises 18 residues. Per the germline V gene, CDR1 is MDHEN and CDR2 is SYDVKM. For the CDR3, the DNA is TGTGCCAGCAGATCGGGACAGGGGGCGCTTCCCTATAATTCACCCCTCCACTTT. Its translation: CASRSGQGALPYNSPLHF.

This clonotype was counted between two and nine times. The CDR3 sequence is CASSLGPDLNYGYTF. As DNA, the CDR3 is TGTGCCAGCAGTTTAGGACCCGACCTTAACTATGGCTACACCTTC. The genes are TRBV12-3 or TRBV12-4 and TRBJ1-2; D unclear. This CDR3 has 15 amino acids. V lost 1 base, J lost 1 base, and 10 bases lay in between.

The rearrangement links TRBV29-1 to TRBJ2-3; D is perhaps TRBD1 or TRBD2 (6 bases each). This CDR3 has 14 amino acids. Germline CDR1 reads SQVTM; CDR2 reads ANQGSEA. Trimming stripped 7 bases from V and 2 bases from J, with 16 bases between. The CDR3 here is CSAPLGGPTDTQYF. The DNA for the CDR3 is TGCAGCGCCCCGCTTGGGGGGCCCACAGATACGCAGTATTTT.

This sequence joins TRBV29-1 and TRBJ2-1; D is unresolved. CDR3 length: 13 residues. The germline CDR1 and CDR2 sequences are SQVTM and ANQGSEA. Trimming took 0 bases from V and 5 from J, leaving 8 bases between them. CDR3 sequence reads: CSVEDGRHNEQFF. Here the CDR3 DNA reads TGCAGCGTTGAAGATGGCAGACACAATGAGCAGTTCTTC.

There are a few counts of this clonotype. This chain connects TRBV12-3 or TRBV12-4 to TRBJ1-2, with D maybe TRBD1 (6 bases). V lost 6 bases and J 4 bases, leaving 18 bases between the germline ends. The length of the CDR3 is 15 residues. CDR3 protein: CASSPRGGELYGYTF. CDR3 bases: TGTGCCAGCAGCCCTAGGGGGGGGGAGCTCTATGGCTACACCTTC.

V is TRBV6-2 or TRBV6-3 and J is TRBJ1-4; D is possibly TRBD1 (5 bases). The CDR3 contains 13 residues. Trimming shortened V by 6 bases and J by 8 bases, and 13 bases separated the two germline ends. Germline assignment: CDR1 MNHEY and CDR2 SVGEGT. The CDR3, as DNA: TGTGCCAGCAGCCCTAGGGGCCCGGAAAAACTGTTTTTT. It yields the protein CASSPRGPEKLFF.

The V gene is TRBV5-1, the J gene TRBJ2-1, with D tentatively TRBD2 (5 bases). V gave up 7 bases and J gave up 5 bases, with 16 bases separating them. CDR1 is SGHRS, CDR2 YFSETQ, per germline. CDR3 length equals 14 residues. For the CDR3, the DNA is TGCGCCAGCGCACGGGTAGCGAAGAACAATGAGCAGTTCTTC. Residues: CASARVAKNNEQFF.

This clonotype was seen a handful of times. The chain couples TRBV28 to TRBJ1-2, with a possible D match to TRBD1 (6 bases). The CDR3 covers 15 residues. The ends were cut back, 4 bases at V and 7 bases at J, with 19 bases in the middle. Germline V gene data show CDR1 as MDHEN and CDR2 as SYDVKM. DNA of the CDR3: TGTGCCAGCAGTTCTGGGGCCAGGGGTGTTGTTGGCTACACCTTC. Amino acids: CASSSGARGVVGYTF.

J is TRBJ2-4 and V is TRBV20-1; TRBD1 might be the D (6 bases). The DNA matches TRBJ2-7 better at its end, which makes the J call doubtful. In germline, CDR1 is DFQATT, CDR2 SNEGSKA (reference sequence). This CDR3 spans 12 amino acids. The CDR3 protein is CSAKDSYFEQYF. The CDR3 DNA reads TGCAGTGCTAAGGACAGTTACTTCGAGCAGTACTTC.

The sample holds a few counts of this clonotype. The chain uses TRBV7-6 and TRBJ2-1; tentatively, D is TRBD2 (6 bases). The CDR3 extends over 18 amino acids. Trimming shortened V by 6 bases and J by 0 bases, and 21 bases separated the two germline ends. CDR1 SGHVS and CDR2 FNYEAQ come from the germline V gene. CDR3 nucleotide sequence: TGTGCCAGCAGAACTACCGCGGGACCAATTATCTCCTACAATGAGCAGTTCTTC. As protein: CASRTTAGPIISYNEQFF.

The V and J genes are TRBV3-1 and TRBJ1-1; unclear D gene. Trimming took off 1 base at V and 4 bases at J, with 10 bases between the two ends. The CDR3 has 14 residues. The germline CDR1 and CDR2 sequences are LGHDT and YNNKEL (reference sequence). The CDR3 sequence: CASSQGAQLTEAFF. The DNA of the CDR3 is TGTGCCAGCAGCCAAGGGGCACAGCTCACTGAAGCTTTCTTT. Full variable domain (missing parts from reference TRBV3-1 and TRBJ1-1): DTAVSQTPKYLVTQMGNDKSIKCEQNLGHDTMYWYKQDSKKFLKIMFSYNNKELIINETVPNRFSPKSPDKAHLNLHINSLELGDSAVYFCASSQGAQLTEAFFGQGTRLTVV.

The chain combines TRBV3-1 with TRBJ1-6, with D perhaps matching TRBD1 (6 bases). The germline V and J ends were trimmed by 5 bases and 7 bases, with 15 bases remaining between them. This CDR3 contains 15 residues. The germline gives CDR1 LGHDT, CDR2 YNNKEL (reference sequence). CDR3 in DNA: TGTGCCAGCAGCGAAACAGGGATTGGAAATTCACCCCTCCACTTT. Protein sequence: CASSETGIGNSPLHF.

The chain employs TRBV28 and TRBJ2-3; 8 bases map to TRBD1. Germline V gene lookup returns CDR1 MDHEN and CDR2 SYDVKM. With 1 base clipped from V and 3 bases from J, the junction kept 3 bases outside the gene matches. This CDR3 is built from 15 residues. The CDR3 region is CASSLFQGATDTQYF. CDR3 DNA sequence: TGTGCCAGCAGTTTATTTCAGGGGGCGACAGATACGCAGTATTTT.

This clonotype has ten or more counts. Being one base from a much bigger clone, this may be a read error. This chain connects TRBV7-2 to TRBJ2-3, with a tentative D call TRBD2 (6 bases). Germline loops: CDR1 SGHTA, CDR2 FQGNSA. This CDR3 is built from 14 residues. Trimming shortened V by 5 bases and J by 4 bases, and 13 bases separated the two germline ends. CDR3 coding DNA: TGTGCCAGCAGCGTAACGGGGGAGTCAGATACGCAGTATTTT. Translating gives CASSVTGESDTQYF.

This clonotype was counted between two and nine times. This rearrangement joins TRBV21-1 to TRBJ2-3. TRBV21-1 is a pseudogene segment. The CDR3 length is 13 residues. CDR3 in DNA: TGTGCCAGCAGCAAAGACAGACCCGATACGCAGTATTTT. The encoded protein is CASSKDRPDTQYF.

The chain has TRBV27 and TRBJ1-6; the D is unclear. CDR1 and CDR2 from the germline V gene are MNHEY and SMNVEV (reference sequence). There are 12 residues in the CDR3. Trimming removed 6 bases at V and 6 bases at J, with 6 bases between. CDR3 sequence reads: CASSCANSPLHF. The CDR3 coding sequence is TGTGCCAGCAGCTGCGCTAATTCACCCCTCCACTTT.

This clonotype was detected ten times or more. CDR3: CASSDSTGSSYNEQFF. The CDR3, as DNA: TGTGCCAGCAGTGACTCGACTGGCAGCTCCTACAATGAGCAGTTCTTC. The chain uses TRBV12-3 or TRBV12-4 and TRBJ2-1; D gene uncertain. V lost 5 bases and J lost 0, with 14 bases in between. This CDR3 comprises 16 residues.

In the case of this clonotype: Its ends do not fully match the called genes, so a read error is possible. The gene calls are TRBV7-7 and TRBJ2-2; no firm D call. Germline V lookup: CDR1 SSHAT, CDR2 FNYEAQ (reference sequence). The CDR3 is 15 amino acids. The CDR3 here is CASSLEAMRTGELFF. The CDR3 region has the DNA TGTGCTAGCAGCTTAGAGGCGATGCGCACCGGGGAGCTGTTTTTT.

This clonotype has at least ten counts. V usage is TRBV5-1 and J usage is TRBJ1-1, with unresolved D. The CDR3 covers 14 residues. Trimming pared 1 base from V and 1 base from J, leaving 8 bases between. The V gene's germline CDR1 is SGHRS and CDR2 YFSETQ. For the CDR3, the DNA is TGCGCCAGCAGCTTGTTGTCCGGGAACACTGAAGCTTTCTTT. Protein sequence: CASSLLSGNTEAFF.

This chain connects TRBV6-1 to TRBJ2-1; D is unresolved. The CDR3 totals 13 residues. Trimming left V 2 bases short and J 4 bases short, with 6 bases between. CDR1 is MNHNS, CDR2 SASEGT, per germline. In nucleotides, the CDR3 is TGTGCCAGCAGTGAAACGATATACAATGAGCAGTTCTTC. This codes for CASSETIYNEQFF.